This record covers a single T cell receptor (beta chain). It is likely a read error: a sequence one base away is far more abundant. Measured with immunoSEQ multiplex PCR; TCRdb has only the in-frame clones, and not every one. This sample yields about 480,000 clones, of which roughly 78% are seen a single time; 13% belongs to the top ten. This sample stems from a study of shared clonotypes between healthy human individuals. Each donor was a Caucasian adult residing in Nashville, Tennessee. This TCR derives from a woman in her thirties or forties in good health. Some clones in this sample may be carry-over from other donors' samples. The sequencing input was PBMCs.

The CDR3 sequence is CASSPRQKVNYGCTF. Here the CDR3 DNA reads TGTGCCAGCAGCCCTAGACAGAAGGTTAACTATGGCTGCACCTTC. The chain recombines TRBV7-9 with TRBJ1-2; possibly TRBD1 for D (5 bases). The CDR3 sequence is 15 residues long. Germline lookup yields CDR1 SEHNR and CDR2 FQNEAQ (reference sequence).